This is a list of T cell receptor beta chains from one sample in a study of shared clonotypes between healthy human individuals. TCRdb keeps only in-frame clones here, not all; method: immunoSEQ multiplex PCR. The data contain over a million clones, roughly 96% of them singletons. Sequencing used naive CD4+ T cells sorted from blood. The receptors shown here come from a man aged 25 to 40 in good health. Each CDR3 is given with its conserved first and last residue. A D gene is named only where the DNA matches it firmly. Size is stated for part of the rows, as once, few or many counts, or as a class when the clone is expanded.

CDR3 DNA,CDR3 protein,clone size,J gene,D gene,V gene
TGCGCCAGCAGCCAACAGGGTAGCGGGGAGCTGTTTTTT,CASSQQGSGELFF,.,TRBJ2-2,.,TRBV5-1
TGCAGCGTTGCCCCTGAGGCCCAGTACTTC,CSVAPEAQYF,.,TRBJ2-5,.,TRBV29-1
TGTGCCAGCAGCTTATCTAGCTCCTACAATGAGCAGTTCTTC,CASSLSSSYNEQFF,.,TRBJ2-1,.,TRBV7-3
TGTGCCAGCAGCACCGGGACAGGAGGAACTGAAGCTTTCTTT,CASSTGTGGTEAFF,.,TRBJ1-1,TRBD1,TRBV7-9
TGTGCCAGCCACGTGCCGAACACCGGGGAGCTGTTTTTT,CASHVPNTGELFF,.,TRBJ2-2,.,TRBV28
TGTGCCAGCAGTCTGAAACCGTATGGGGGCTACACCTTC,CASSLKPYGGYTF,.,TRBJ1-2,.,TRBV7-2
TGTGCCAGTAGTATATTGGGCCCTTTCGACCCCTTTACTGAAGCTTTCTTT,CASSILGPFDPFTEAFF,once,TRBJ1-1,.,TRBV19
TGTGCCACCAGCAGAGCTCACCGCGGGGGCCGCGAGCAGTACTTC,CATSRAHRGGREQYF,.,TRBJ2-7,.,TRBV15
TGTGCCAGCAGCCAAAACAGCGAAAAACTGTTTTTT,CASSQNSEKLFF,.,TRBJ1-4,.,TRBV7-9
TGTGCCAGTAGCACACAGGGGGGCACTGAAGCTTTCTTT,CASSTQGGTEAFF,.,TRBJ1-1,TRBD1,TRBV19
TGTGCCAGCAGCCCCGGAGGTGTACAGGTCAGCAATCAGCCCCAGCATTTT,CASSPGGVQVSNQPQHF,.,TRBJ1-5,.,TRBV7-9
TGTGCCAGCAGAGGGCGAGGGGGGGTGCAGTATTTT,CASRGRGGVQYF,.,TRBJ2-3,.,TRBV2
TGCAGCGTTGTGGCGAGAAACTATGGCTACACCTTC,CSVVARNYGYTF,.,TRBJ1-2,.,TRBV29-1
TGTGCCAGCAGCGAACGAGATCGGTACCAAGAGACCCAGTACTTC,CASSERDRYQETQYF,.,TRBJ2-5,.,TRBV5-4
TGTGCCAGTAGTATTCCGGGACAGGGTAACACTGAAGCTTTCTTT,CASSIPGQGNTEAFF,.,TRBJ1-1,TRBD1,TRBV19
TGCGCCAGCAGCTTGGCGGGTCTCGGGAGCTCCTACGAGCAGTACTTC,CASSLAGLGSSYEQYF,.,TRBJ2-7,.,TRBV5-1
TGTGCCAGCAGCCAGAATGGCGGGCAAGAGACCCAGTACTTC,CASSQNGGQETQYF,.,TRBJ2-5,.,TRBV6-4
TGTGCCAGTAGTATCTGGGCAGGGACTGAAAAACTGTTTTTT,CASSIWAGTEKLFF,.,TRBJ1-4,.,TRBV19
TGTGCCAGCAGGGACACAGGGATCGGCACAGATACGCAGTATTTT,CASRDTGIGTDTQYF,.,TRBJ2-3,.,TRBV2
TGTGCCAGCCACAGGGGAATTAATGAAAAACTGTTTTTT,CASHRGINEKLFF,.,TRBJ1-4,TRBD1,TRBV25-1
TGTGCCAGCAGTGAATTGTCTCACTGGTCGAGCGCTGGAGAGACCCAGTACTTC,CASSELSHWSSAGETQYF,.,TRBJ2-5,.,TRBV6-1
TGTGCCACCAGCAGAGATATTCGAGGGGGCTTTCAAGATACGCAGTATTTT,CATSRDIRGGFQDTQYF,.,TRBJ2-3,TRBD1,TRBV15
TGCGCCAGCACGGACGACAGCTCCTACAATGAGCAGTTCTTC,CASTDDSSYNEQFF,.,TRBJ2-1,.,TRBV10-2
TGTGCCATCAGTACCGGGACTGCAACCTACGAGCAGTACTTC,CAISTGTATYEQYF,.,TRBJ2-7,.,TRBV10-3
TGTGCCAGTAGTCCAATTCTCGCCAAAAACATTCAGTACTTC,CASSPILAKNIQYF,.,TRBJ2-4,.,TRBV19
TGTGCCTGGAACTTAGCGGGAGTTTCCGGGGAGCTGTTTTTT,CAWNLAGVSGELFF,.,TRBJ2-2,TRBD2,TRBV30
TGTGCCAGCAGCTTAGAGACAGGGTGGGGCACTGAAGCTTTCTTT,CASSLETGWGTEAFF,.,TRBJ1-1,TRBD1,TRBV7-9
TGCAGCGTTGCTAAAGGGGGATTTAGCGACAATGAGCAGTTCTTC,CSVAKGGFSDNEQFF,.,TRBJ2-1,.,TRBV29-1
TGCGCCAGCAGCCCGCTACCCCAGGGACAGGGCACCTACGAGCAGTACTTC,CASSPLPQGQGTYEQYF,once,TRBJ2-7,TRBD1,TRBV5-1
TGCGCCAGCAGCTTGGGACCGGGACTAGCGGGAGGGCCTGAGCAGTTCTTC,CASSLGPGLAGGPEQFF,.,TRBJ2-1,TRBD2,TRBV5-1
TGTGCCAGCAGTTTTAGCGGGAGTCCTATGTACGAGCAGTACTTC,CASSFSGSPMYEQYF,.,TRBJ2-7,TRBD2,TRBV6-6
TGTGCCAGCAGTGAGCGGACAGGGTTTGAAAAACTGTTTTTT,CASSERTGFEKLFF,.,TRBJ1-4,TRBD1,TRBV2
TGTGCCAGCAGCACAGACAGGGACCCAACCTACGAGCAGTACTTC,CASSTDRDPTYEQYF,.,TRBJ2-7,TRBD1,TRBV2
TGTGCCAGCAGCTCGACGGCCTGGGGCACTGAAGCTTTCTTT,CASSSTAWGTEAFF,.,TRBJ1-1,.,TRBV7-3
TGTGCCAGCATAAGGGGCAGTTTGAACAATGAGCAGTTCTTC,CASIRGSLNNEQFF,.,TRBJ2-1,.,TRBV25-1
TGTGCCAGCGGTCTAGCGGGAGTGGAGACCCAGTACTTC,CASGLAGVETQYF,.,TRBJ2-5,TRBD2,TRBV6-6
TGTGCCAGCAGCTTAGTCCCCGGGGCTAGCGGGAGAACATGGGCAACAGATACGCAGTATTTT,CASSLVPGASGRTWATDTQYF,.,TRBJ2-3,TRBD2,TRBV7-6
TGTGCCAGCAGTCACGGAGGCGCAGTGGAGACCCAGTACTTC,CASSHGGAVETQYF,once,TRBJ2-5,.,TRBV27
TGTGCCAGCACCCCCGGACCCTACGAGCAGTACTTC,CASTPGPYEQYF,.,TRBJ2-7,.,TRBV6-6
TGTGCTAGCCCGATAACTGGCCGTTCTGACCCTTCCTACAATGAGCAGTTCTTC,CASPITGRSDPSYNEQFF,.,TRBJ2-1,.,TRBV12-5
TGTGCCAGCTCAACAGGGGGCTCGGGTGGGGAGACCCAGTACTTC,CASSTGGSGGETQYF,.,TRBJ2-5,TRBD1,TRBV7-7
TGCGCCAGCAGCACAACTAGCGGCCAAGAGACCCAGTACTTC,CASSTTSGQETQYF,.,TRBJ2-5,TRBD2,TRBV5-1
TGTGCCAGCAGCTTAGAGTTCGCGGGAGGGCCTAACTTCTTC,CASSLEFAGGPNFF,.,TRBJ2-1,TRBD2,TRBV7-9
TGTGCAAGTCGCTTCACGACGGACAGGGAAGGTTTCAATGAGCAGTTCTTC,CASRFTTDREGFNEQFF,.,TRBJ2-1,.,TRBV12-2
TGCGCCAGCAGCTTGGGAATAGGCATGAACACTGAAGCTTTCTTT,CASSLGIGMNTEAFF,.,TRBJ1-1,.,TRBV5-1
TGTGCCATCATGGAAGAAGGCTCCTACGAGCAGTACTTC,CAIMEEGSYEQYF,few,TRBJ2-7,.,TRBV10-3
TGTGCCAGTAGTATCGGCGCAGGGTTGGAGACCCAGTACTTC,CASSIGAGLETQYF,.,TRBJ2-5,.,TRBV19
TGTGCCAGCAGCTTAGGTAACCCCTACCGGGGTCTGGAGACCCAGTACTTC,CASSLGNPYRGLETQYF,.,TRBJ2-5,.,TRBV11-3
TGTGCCAGCAGTTGGGGACTAGCGGAGACAGATACGCAGTATTTT,CASSWGLAETDTQYF,.,TRBJ2-3,TRBD2,TRBV27
TGTGCCAGCAGTTTCCGGGACACTACAGGGCAGCTCGCCTTC,CASSFRDTTGQLAF,.,TRBJ1-2,.,TRBV27
TGTGCCAGCAGTTTTTTCAGGGAGGGCGAGCAGTACTTC,CASSFFREGEQYF,.,TRBJ2-7,TRBD2,TRBV28
TGTGCCAGCAGTCATCCCGGGAAGACCGTCCTGGAGACCCAGTACTTC,CASSHPGKTVLETQYF,once,TRBJ2-5,.,TRBV25-1
TGTGCCAGCAGCTTGGGGACCCAAGAGACCCAGTACTTC,CASSLGTQETQYF,.,TRBJ2-5,.,TRBV28
TGTGCCAGCAGCTTATGTAGAACTGAAGCTTTCTTT,CASSLCRTEAFF,.,TRBJ1-1,.,TRBV7-4